The rows below give T cell receptor beta chains drawn from one sample of a study of blood T cell repertoires in COVID-19. The protocol was immunoSEQ multiplex PCR, while the TCRdb copy is restricted to in-frame clones and leaves out a portion. The sample lists approximately 35,000 clones, around 88% occurring once. The sequenced sample consisted of peripheral blood. The receptors were gathered from a human donor in a cohort sampled during active COVID-19. Both conserved end residues are part of each CDR3. D genes are given only for firm matches. Size is stated for part of the rows, as once, few or many counts, or as a class when the clone is expanded.

TRBJ2-1,.,TRBV4-2,TRBD2,CASSQMGQGGLAGSYNEQFF,TGTGCCAGCAGCCAGATGGGACAGGGAGGACTAGCGGGATCCTACAATGAGCAGTTCTTC
TRBJ2-7,few,TRBV14,.,CASSQDIWEGQDTVRQYF,TGTGCCAGCAGCCAAGACATATGGGAGGGACAGGACACTGTGAGGCAGTACTTC
TRBJ2-7,once,TRBV4-2,.,CASTREAGVFSYEQYF,TGTGCCAGCACCCGAGAAGCCGGGGTTTTTTCCTACGAGCAGTACTTC
TRBJ2-3,.,TRBV2,TRBD2,CASSGLAAPTDTQYF,TGTGCCAGCAGTGGACTAGCTGCTCCCACAGATACGCAGTATTTT
TRBJ2-3,.,TRBV7-6,TRBD1,CASSRGTGGSTDTQYF,TGTGCCAGCAGCCGCGGGACAGGGGGTAGCACAGATACGCAGTATTTT
TRBJ2-5,.,TRBV5-1,.,CASSLGQLQETQYF,TGCGCCAGCAGCTTAGGACAGCTACAAGAGACCCAGTACTTC
TRBJ1-5,.,TRBV7-9,.,CASSLVQGPRGGNQPQHF,TGTGCCAGCAGCTTAGTACAGGGCCCCCGGGGGGGCAATCAGCCCCAGCATTTT
TRBJ2-5,.,TRBV9,.,CASSVDGGFRQETQYF,TGTGCCAGCAGCGTAGACGGCGGATTTCGCCAAGAGACCCAGTACTTC
TRBJ2-5,.,TRBV5-6,TRBD1,CASSLFPTGGSETQYF,TGTGCCAGCAGCTTGTTCCCCACAGGGGGCTCAGAGACCCAGTACTTC
TRBJ2-3,.,TRBV7-2,TRBD2,CASSLAVGRAGTDTQYF,TGTGCCAGCAGCTTAGCAGTCGGGAGGGCCGGGACAGATACGCAGTATTTT
TRBJ2-1,once,TRBV24-1,TRBD2,CATSDPASGRAVEQFF,TGTGCCACCAGTGATCCCGCGAGCGGGAGGGCCGTTGAGCAGTTCTTC
TRBJ1-2,.,TRBV7-2,.,CASSPEVSANYGYTF,TGTGCCAGCAGCCCCGAGGTCTCGGCGAACTATGGCTACACCTTC
TRBJ2-1,.,TRBV13,.,CASSLRWETYNEQFF,TGTGCCAGCAGCTTAAGGTGGGAGACCTACAATGAGCAGTTCTTC
TRBJ1-2,.,TRBV25-1,TRBD1,CASSGVGTGTYGYTF,TGTGCCAGCAGTGGTGTCGGGACAGGCACCTATGGCTACACCTTC
TRBJ2-7,.,TRBV10-2,.,CASSNRESGLDEQYF,TGCGCCAGCAGTAACAGGGAATCGGGGCTTGACGAGCAGTACTTC
TRBJ1-1,.,TRBV6-5,.,CATRAGDHTEAFF,TGTGCCACCAGAGCGGGGGATCACACTGAAGCTTTCTTT
TRBJ2-1,.,TRBV11-3,TRBD2,CASSLRTSGHNEQFF,TGTGCCAGCAGCCTACGGACTAGCGGGCACAATGAGCAGTTCTTC
TRBJ2-5,once,TRBV11-2,TRBD1,CASSPGDRGGETQYF,TGTGCCAGCAGCCCCGGGGACAGGGGAGGAGAGACCCAGTACTTC
TRBJ2-5,.,TRBV5-6,.,CASSQSWGRGETQYF,TGTGCCAGCAGCCAATCATGGGGCAGGGGAGAGACCCAGTACTTC
TRBJ2-1,.,TRBV5-5,.,CASSPYNEQFF,TGTGCCAGCAGCCCATACAATGAGCAGTTCTTC
TRBJ1-2,.,TRBV2,.,CASSPIFYGYTF,TGTGCCAGCAGCCCTATCTTCTATGGCTACACCTTC
TRBJ2-5,.,TRBV5-1,TRBD2,CASSRGRTSGGQRETQYF,TGCGCCAGCAGCCGGGGGAGGACTAGCGGGGGCCAGAGGGAGACCCAGTACTTC
TRBJ1-2,.,TRBV2,TRBD1,CASNRDSTNYGYTF,TGTGCCAGCAACCGGGACAGCACTAACTATGGCTACACCTTC
TRBJ2-3,.,TRBV9,.,CASSVAGGLDTQYF,TGTGCCAGCAGCGTAGCAGGGGGGTTAGATACGCAGTATTTT
TRBJ2-3,.,TRBV19,TRBD2,CASSPPLAGGTDTQYF,TGTGCCAGTAGTCCCCCCCTAGCGGGGGGAACAGATACGCAGTATTTT
TRBJ2-3,once,TRBV7-8,TRBD2,CASSLASGYTDTQYF,TGTGCCAGCAGCTTAGCTAGCGGGTACACAGATACGCAGTATTTT
TRBJ2-3,.,TRBV7-9,.,CASSLGRASTDTQYF,TGTGCCAGCAGTCTAGGGCGGGCTAGCACAGATACGCAGTATTTT
TRBJ1-2,.,TRBV7-2,.,CASSLGGSGGLIYGYTF,TGTGCCAGCAGCTTAGGAGGTTCGGGGGGCCTCATCTATGGCTACACCTTC
TRBJ2-7,once,TRBV15,.,CATSRDTAGGKGMGQYF,TGTGCCACCAGCAGAGATACGGCGGGCGGAAAAGGGATGGGGCAGTACTTC
TRBJ2-5,.,TRBV7-6,.,CASSIPPGSQYF,TGTGCCAGCAGCATACCCCCGGGGTCCCAGTACTTC
TRBJ2-2,.,TRBV5-6,.,CASSLRGRVGGELFF,TGTGCCAGCAGCTTGAGGGGCAGGGTCGGCGGGGAGCTGTTTTTT
TRBJ1-4,few,TRBV19,TRBD1,CASSYGTGIFLFF,TGTGCCAGTAGTTACGGGACAGGAATATTTCTGTTTTTT
TRBJ2-7,.,TRBV7-8,TRBD1,CASSNDREYQYF,TGTGCCAGCAGCAATGACAGGGAGTACCAGTACTTC
TRBJ2-7,few,TRBV28,.,CASSLNRISYEQYF,TGTGCCAGCAGTTTGAACAGGATCTCCTACGAGCAGTACTTC
TRBJ2-1,.,TRBV3-1/TRBV3-2,TRBD2,CASSQGVSGVEQFF,TGTGCCAGCAGCCAAGGTGTAAGCGGGGTTGAGCAGTTCTTC
TRBJ2-5,.,TRBV4-3,.,CASSLLGGYGNPETQYF,TGCGCCAGCAGCCTCCTGGGGGGTTATGGGAACCCAGAGACCCAGTACTTC
TRBJ2-1,.,TRBV28,TRBD2,CASSSGTSSYNEQFF,TGTGCCAGCAGTAGTGGGACTAGCTCCTACAATGAGCAGTTCTTC
TRBJ2-4,.,TRBV3-1/TRBV3-2,TRBD2,CASSLMASGTVQYF,TGTGCCAGCAGCTTAATGGCTAGCGGGACGGTACAGTACTTC
TRBJ2-1,.,TRBV27,TRBD2,CASSLWGLEQFF,TGTGCCAGCAGTTTATGGGGACTAGAGCAGTTCTTC
TRBJ2-7,.,TRBV5-5,TRBD2,CASSPEIAGLSSYEQYF,TGTGCCAGCAGCCCGGAAATAGCGGGACTGAGCTCCTACGAGCAGTACTTC
TRBJ1-4,.,TRBV7-6,.,CASSLGGHREKLFF,TGTGCCAGCAGCTTAGGGGGGCATCGGGAAAAACTGTTTTTT
TRBJ2-5,once,TRBV11-3,TRBD2,CASSLAAAGWDRCQETQYF,TGTGCCAGCAGCTTAGCGGCAGCGGGATGGGACCGGTGCCAAGAGACCCAGTACTTC
TRBJ2-7,.,TRBV28,TRBD2,CASTPGLAGYEQYF,TGTGCCAGCACCCCGGGACTAGCGGGCTACGAGCAGTACTTC
TRBJ2-2,.,TRBV11-3,TRBD2,CASSTGLAGVAGELFF,TGTGCCAGCAGTACTGGACTAGCGGGAGTTGCCGGGGAGCTGTTTTTT
TRBJ2-1,.,TRBV4-1,TRBD1,CASKPGQGSYEQFF,TGCGCCAGTAAACCGGGACAGGGGTCCTATGAGCAGTTCTTC
TRBJ1-3,.,TRBV14,.,CASSQDPGGISGNTIYF,TGTGCCAGCAGCCAAGATCCGGGGGGCATCTCTGGAAACACCATATATTTT